A selection of T cell receptor beta chains follows, all from one sample in a study of shared clonotypes between healthy human individuals. Libraries were prepared by immunoSEQ multiplex PCR; TCRdb keeps only in-frame clonotypes and omits some of them. Among 450,000 to 500,000 clones listed, about 85% were seen once. The sequenced sample consisted of PBMCs. The receptors here all came from a woman aged 35 to 49 in good health. Some clones in this sample may be carry-over from other donors' samples. Both conserved end residues are part of each CDR3. Each record gives: V gene, clone size, J gene, D gene, CDR3 length, CDR3 protein, CDR3 DNA. A D gene is named only where the DNA matches it firmly. Expanded clones get a size class; other rows say once, few or many, or leave the size out.

>TRBV9|.|TRBJ2-7|TRBD2|15
CASSPGLATTYEQYF
TGTGCCAGCAGCCCTGGACTAGCGACAACCTACGAGCAGTACTTC
>TRBV19|.|TRBJ2-7|.|13
CASRPTATYEQYF
TGTGCCAGTAGACCGACAGCTACTTACGAGCAGTACTTC
>TRBV18|.|TRBJ1-1|.|16
CASSVIPDNKNTEAFF
TGTGCCAGCTCAGTCATTCCGGACAATAAGAACACTGAAGCTTTCTTT
>TRBV10-1|.|TRBJ2-3|.|16
CASSESELAPGDTQYF
TGCGCCAGCAGTGAGTCCGAACTAGCCCCGGGTGATACGCAGTATTTT
>TRBV30|.|TRBJ1-3|.|17
CAWGILKRGAIGNTIYF
TGTGCCTGGGGGATACTAAAGCGGGGAGCAATTGGAAACACCATATATTTT
>TRBV27|.|TRBJ2-2|.|11
CASSYTGELFF
TGTGCCAGCAGTTACACCGGGGAGCTGTTTTTT
>TRBV7-2|.|TRBJ2-7|.|14
CASSLVGSSYEQYF
TGTGCCAGCAGCTTAGTCGGGAGCTCCTACGAGCAGTACTTC
>TRBV19|.|TRBJ1-4|.|12
CASSIAGEKLFF
TGTGCCAGTAGTATAGCTGGCGAAAAACTGTTTTTT
>TRBV5-6|.|TRBJ2-2|TRBD2|15
CASSLRGRYTGELFF
TGTGCCAGCAGCTTGCGCGGGAGGTACACCGGGGAGCTGTTTTTT
>TRBV10-3|many|TRBJ2-1|TRBD2|16
CAIRGLARGAGDEQFF
TGTGCCATCAGGGGGCTTGCTCGGGGAGCGGGGGATGAGCAGTTCTTC
>TRBV5-1|.|TRBJ1-1|.|14
CASSPRQQNTEAFF
TGCGCCAGCAGCCCAAGACAGCAAAACACTGAAGCTTTCTTT
>TRBV29-1|.|TRBJ2-1|TRBD2|19
CSVVWSGTSGSLAYNEQFF
TGCAGCGTTGTGTGGTCCGGGACTAGCGGGAGTCTTGCCTACAATGAGCAGTTCTTC
>TRBV6-4|once|TRBJ2-1|TRBD2|12
CASSRSGEGQFF
TGTGCCAGCAGCCGTAGCGGGGAAGGGCAGTTCTTC
>TRBV19|.|TRBJ1-2|.|14
CASGPRNEKLGYTF
TGTGCCAGTGGCCCTCGAAACGAAAAGCTCGGCTACACCTTC
>TRBV27|.|TRBJ2-1|TRBD2|15
CASSSTSGNHNEQFF
TGTGCCAGCAGTTCGACTAGCGGGAACCACAATGAGCAGTTCTTC
>TRBV7-9|.|TRBJ2-7|.|12
CASSEDSPRMYF
TGTGCCAGCAGCGAAGACAGCCCGAGAATGTACTTC
>TRBV28|.|TRBJ1-2|TRBD1|14
CASADRRPNGGYTF
TGTGCCAGCGCGGACAGGCGTCCGAATGGGGGCTACACCTTC
>TRBV7-8|.|TRBJ2-5|.|14
CASSLGSLKETQYF
TGTGCCAGCAGCTTAGGGTCGCTCAAAGAGACCCAGTACTTC
>TRBV7-3|.|TRBJ2-1|.|13
CASSRSARDEQFF
TGTGCCAGCAGCCGTAGCGCTAGGGATGAGCAGTTCTTC
>TRBV23-1|few|TRBJ2-5|.|16
CASSQSGGTDKETQYF
TGCGCCAGCAGTCAATCGGGGGGGACAGATAAAGAGACCCAGTACTTC
>TRBV6-1|.|TRBJ2-5|TRBD1|15
CANSKTGGGGETQYF
TGTGCCAACTCGAAGACAGGGGGAGGCGGAGAGACCCAGTACTTC
>TRBV2|.|TRBJ2-3|.|13
CASSVGGTDTQYF
TGTGCCAGCAGTGTTGGGGGCACAGATACGCAGTATTTT
>TRBV27|.|TRBJ2-3|.|13
CASSLRGWDTQYF
TGTGCCAGCAGTTTACGGGGGTGGGATACGCAGTATTTT
>TRBV4-3|.|TRBJ2-7|TRBD1|16
CASSQEIWGQGYEQYF
TGCGCCAGCAGCCAAGAGATTTGGGGACAGGGCTACGAGCAGTACTTC
>TRBV25-1|.|TRBJ1-5|.|16
CASSEPMMDIGQPQHF
TGTGCCAGCAGTGAACCTATGATGGACATAGGGCAGCCCCAGCATTTT
>TRBV6-7|.|TRBJ1-2|.|14
CASSYSAGTGGYTF
TGTGCCAGCAGTTACTCGGCAGGGACGGGTGGCTACACCTTC
>TRBV7-8|.|TRBJ1-5|TRBD1|15
CASSHDRGHGQPQHF
TGTGCCAGCAGCCATGACAGGGGTCACGGTCAGCCCCAGCATTTT
>TRBV4-3|.|TRBJ2-1|TRBD2|16
CASSLELAGLFDEQFF
TGCGCCAGCAGCCTGGAACTAGCGGGACTCTTCGATGAGCAGTTCTTC
>TRBV2|.|TRBJ2-2|.|15
CASSEMGANTGELFF
TGTGCCAGCAGTGAAATGGGAGCGAACACCGGGGAGCTGTTTTTT
>TRBV7-9|.|TRBJ2-3|TRBD2|17
CASSSSRTSGKADTQYF
TGTGCCAGCAGTTCCTCCCGGACTAGCGGGAAGGCAGATACGCAGTATTTT
>TRBV28|.|TRBJ2-7|TRBD2|15
CASRYGRALSYEQYF
TGTGCCAGCAGATACGGGAGGGCACTCTCCTACGAGCAGTACTTC
>TRBV5-1|.|TRBJ2-1|.|15
CASSLGSGVVNEQFF
TGCGCCAGCAGCTTGGGGAGCGGTGTAGTCAATGAGCAGTTCTTC
>TRBV7-2|many|TRBJ1-2|TRBD1|15
CASSHKGTGNYGYTF
TGTGCCAGCAGCCACAAGGGGACAGGAAACTATGGCTACACCTTC
>TRBV7-3|.|TRBJ2-2|.|15
CASSLGSPNTGELFF
TGTGCCAGCAGCTTAGGGAGTCCGAACACCGGGGAGCTGTTTTTT
>TRBV2|.|TRBJ2-5|TRBD2|14
CASRASGGEGTQYF
TGTGCCAGCAGGGCTAGCGGGGGTGAGGGGACCCAGTACTTC
>TRBV7-7|once|TRBJ2-2|TRBD2|12
CATRGGAGELFF
TGTGCCACCCGGGGAGGGGCCGGGGAGCTGTTTTTT
>TRBV19|.|TRBJ1-1|.|12
CASSIPDRSAFF
TGTGCCAGTAGTATCCCAGACCGCTCAGCTTTCTTT
>TRBV5-1|.|TRBJ1-1|.|14
CAGSSGGGNTEAFF
TGCGCCGGCAGCTCGGGCGGGGGGAACACTGAAGCTTTCTTT
>TRBV10-3|once|TRBJ1-1|.|14
CAISQAGLDTEAFF
TGTGCCATCAGCCAAGCGGGGCTAGACACTGAAGCTTTCTTT
>TRBV11-3|.|TRBJ2-1|.|14
CASSLFGSRNEQFF
TGTGCCAGCAGCTTATTCGGGAGTAGGAATGAGCAGTTCTTC
>TRBV6-6|.|TRBJ2-7|.|14
CASSYGRPVYEQYF
TGTGCCAGCAGTTACGGCCGGCCGGTCTACGAGCAGTACTTC
>TRBV5-1|.|TRBJ2-7|.|14
CASSLAVGTYEQYF
TGCGCCAGCAGCTTGGCCGTGGGGACCTACGAGCAGTACTTC